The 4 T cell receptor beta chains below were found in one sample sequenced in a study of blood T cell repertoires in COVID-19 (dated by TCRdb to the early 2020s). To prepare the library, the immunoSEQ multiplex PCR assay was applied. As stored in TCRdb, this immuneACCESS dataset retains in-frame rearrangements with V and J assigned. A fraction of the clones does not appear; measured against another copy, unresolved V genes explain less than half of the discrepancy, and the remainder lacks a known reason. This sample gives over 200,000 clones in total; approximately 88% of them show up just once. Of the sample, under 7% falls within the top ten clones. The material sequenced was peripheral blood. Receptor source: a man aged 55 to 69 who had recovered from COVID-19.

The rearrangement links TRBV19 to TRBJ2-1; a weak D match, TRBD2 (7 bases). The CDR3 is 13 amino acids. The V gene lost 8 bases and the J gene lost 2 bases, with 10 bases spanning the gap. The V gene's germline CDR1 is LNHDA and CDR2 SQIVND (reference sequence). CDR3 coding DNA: TGTGCCAGTCGGGGGGCCGCCTACAATGAGCAGTTCTTC. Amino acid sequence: CASRGAAYNEQFF.

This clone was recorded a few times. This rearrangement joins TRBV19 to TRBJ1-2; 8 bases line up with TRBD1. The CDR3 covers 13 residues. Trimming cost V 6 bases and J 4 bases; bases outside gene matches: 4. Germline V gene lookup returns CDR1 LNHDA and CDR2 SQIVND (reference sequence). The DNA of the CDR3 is TGTGCCAGTAGGACGGACAGGGTCTATGGCTACACCTTC. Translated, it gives CASRTDRVYGYTF.

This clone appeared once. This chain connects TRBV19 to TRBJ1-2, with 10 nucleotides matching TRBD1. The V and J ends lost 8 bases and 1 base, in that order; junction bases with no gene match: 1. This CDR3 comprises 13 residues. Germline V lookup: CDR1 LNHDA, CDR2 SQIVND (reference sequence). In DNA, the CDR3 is TGTGCCAGTTGGGACAGGGGTAACTATGGCTACACCTTC. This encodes CASWDRGNYGYTF. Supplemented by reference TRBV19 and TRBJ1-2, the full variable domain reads DGGITQSPKYLFRKEGQNVTLSCEQNLNHDAMYWYRQDPGQGLRLIYYSQIVNDFQKGDIAEGYSVSREKKESFPLTVTSAQKNPTAFYLCASWDRGNYGYTFGSGTRLTVV.

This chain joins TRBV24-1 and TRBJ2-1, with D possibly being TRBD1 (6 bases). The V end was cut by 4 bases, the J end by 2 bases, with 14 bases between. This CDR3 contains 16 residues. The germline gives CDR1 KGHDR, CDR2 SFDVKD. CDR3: CATSDPGTPPYNEQFF. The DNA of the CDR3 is TGTGCCACCAGTGACCCCGGGACACCCCCCTACAATGAGCAGTTCTTC.